The T cell receptor (beta chain) under discussion was sequenced for a study of cytomegalovirus exposure and HLA in healthy donors. For the study at large: The Caucasian-associated ancestry cluster held 65% to 90% of 350 to 450 genotyped donors.

Study-level points and caveats: Earlier results showed most TCR beta V segments being productive about 90% or about 30% of the time. Sequencing likely caused a cluster of highly shared sequence variants. The study put 160 or so TCR beta chains on its list as cytomegalovirus-associated.

CDR1 is MNHEY, CDR2 SMNVEV, per germline (reference sequence). The V end lost 3 bases, the J end lost 4 bases, and 12 bases lay between the germline ends. The CDR3 covers 14 residues. With 60 Vbeta and 13 Jbeta primers, the PCR was carried out. Measured with immunoSEQ multiplex PCR; TCRdb has only the in-frame clones, and not every one. The sample holds more than 60,000 clones, more than 65% seen once. With respect to this clone: The target antigen is unknown.

The TCR was taken from a man in his 70s in good health and CMV-seropositive. V usage is TRBV27 and J usage is TRBJ1-1; D gene ambiguous. The sample was PBMCs. CDR3 nucleotide sequence: TGTGCCAGCAGTTTCAGCAGTTCAGGCACTGAAGCTTTCTTT. Its protein is CASSFSSSGTEAFF.